This passage covers 26 T cell receptor beta chains from one sample sequenced in a study of regulatory T cells in long-lasting Graves disease listed by TCRdb under 2021. The library was made by multiplex PCR. Sequenced on an Illumina HiSeq 4000. iRepertoire HTBI primers and Arm-PCR amplification of CDR3 regions were used to construct TCR beta libraries. TCRdb reanalyzed the raw reads on its own, using fastp at Q25 for trimming and MiXCR for clone calling, and kept in-frame beta chains. Each CDR3 protein appears once, grouped with its most common genes and DNA. The sample table lists just over 600,000 distinct CDR3 sequences, about 16% of them with a count of one. Around a sixth of the sample lies in the top ten. Sample time point, as interpreted from the label and publication: newly diagnosed GD, antithyroid drugs for less than 3 months. For both TCR sequencing and RNA sequencing, RNA was extracted from PBMCs using TRIzol.

These records were also assigned to another study, of T cells in Graves' hyperthyroidism and ophthalmopathy.

The sequencing used peripheral blood mononuclear cells (PBMCs), collected at new diagnosis, from a patient treated with antithyroid drugs. The receptors were sampled from a woman aged 25-40 years with Graves disease. Donor details come from another sample of the same person, matched by shared clones.

This chain connects TRBV7-3 to TRBJ2-2; maybe TRBD1 (5 bases). V shed 4 bases and J shed 5 bases, with 17 bases lying between them. The CDR3 spans 16 residues. Germline CDR1 reads SGHTA; CDR2 reads FQGTGA. CDR3: CASSSPSLAGTGELFF. DNA of the CDR3: TGTGCCAGCAGCTCGCCAAGTTTGGCAGGGACCGGGGAGCTGTTTTTT.

The chain recombines TRBV29-1 with TRBJ2-7, with 8 bases fitting TRBD2. This CDR3 region has 14 residues. CDR1 is SQVTM and CDR2 is ANQGSEA in the germline V gene. Trimming at V came to 4 bases and at J to 4 bases, leaving 9 bases not matched to a gene. CDR3 loop: CSVVVSGRGYEQYF. CDR3 DNA sequence: TGCAGCGTTGTCGTCTCCGGGAGGGGGTACGAGCAGTACTTC.

The chain recombines TRBV18 with TRBJ2-1, with 9 nucleotides matching TRBD2. The CDR3 covers 17 residues. CDR1 and CDR2 (germline): KGHSH, LQKENI. Trimming took 3 bases from V and 4 from J; bases not matched to a gene: 10. CDR3 in DNA: TGTGCCAGCTCACCCACCGTTCTAGCGGGGAAATACAATGAGCAGTTCTTC. Translating it yields CASSPTVLAGKYNEQFF.

This clonotype was detected ten times or more. J is TRBJ1-1 and V is TRBV5-5; a possible D gene is TRBD1 (5 bases). V was shortened by 6 bases and J by 4 bases, with 16 bases between the two germline ends. Looked up from germline, CDR1 is SGHKS and CDR2 is YYEKEE (reference sequence). The CDR3 is 14 residues long. The CDR3 DNA follows: TGTGCCAGCACTTACGGGGACCTGGGCACTGAAGCTTTCTTT. Translating gives CASTYGDLGTEAFF.

This clonotype was counted at least ten times. The chain uses TRBV7-9 and TRBJ2-7; 11 nucleotides agree with TRBD1. Germline V gene lookup returns CDR1 SEHNR and CDR2 FQNEAQ (reference sequence). The J segment lost 6 bases and the V segment lost 5 bases, leaving 9 bases of the junction unmatched. The CDR3 spans 15 residues. The CDR3 sequence: CASSPGTGGWGEQYF. The CDR3 DNA reads TGTGCCAGCAGCCCAGGGACAGGGGGATGGGGCGAGCAGTACTTC.

Only a few counts were recorded for this clonotype. The chain combines TRBV7-3 with TRBJ1-1, with a weak D call TRBD1 (5 bases). V dropped 5 bases and J dropped 2 bases, with 18 bases sitting between them. CDR3 length: 16 amino acids. Germline assignment: CDR1 SGHTA and CDR2 FQGTGA. Written as DNA, the CDR3 is TGTGCCAGCAGCCGAAGGACACTTCGGAAAAACACTGAAGCTTTCTTT. Translation gives CASSRRTLRKNTEAFF.

This clonotype was recorded at least ten times. The rearrangement uses TRBV2 and TRBJ2-2; 9 nucleotides align to TRBD1. CDR1 is SNHLY and CDR2 is FYNNEI in the germline V gene. The ends lost 3 bases at V and 2 bases at J; junction bases unmatched: 1. The CDR3 is 15 amino acids. CDR3 residues: CASSETGGNTGELFF. In DNA, the CDR3 is TGTGCCAGCAGTGAGACAGGGGGTAACACCGGGGAGCTGTTTTTT.

This rearrangement joins TRBV7-9 to TRBJ2-7; 10 positions match TRBD2. V shed 5 bases and J 5 bases; nucleotides not matched to a gene: 15. This CDR3 has 17 amino acids. Germline V gene sequence: CDR1 SEHNR, CDR2 FQNEAQ (reference sequence). The CDR3 sequence: CASSGGAPGLAEHEQYF. The CDR3 DNA sequence: TGTGCCAGCAGCGGCGGTGCCCCTGGACTAGCGGAACACGAGCAGTACTTC.

Worth noting for this clonotype: A much bigger clone sits one base away, suggesting this may be a read error. The chain recombines TRBV6-1 with TRBJ1-5; D is uncertain. The CDR3 loop spans 13 amino acids. The V gene lost 5 bases and the J gene lost 11 bases, with 16 bases spanning the gap. Germline V gene sequence: CDR1 MNHNS, CDR2 SASEGT. The CDR3 coding sequence is TGTGCCAGCAGTCGGACCGGAGGGCAGTCCCAGCATTTT. Encoded protein: CASSRTGGQSQHF.

This clonotype was counted only a few times. This chain joins TRBV20-1 and TRBJ2-5; TRBD1 or TRBD2 may be the D gene (5 bases each). Per the germline V gene, CDR1 is DFQATT and CDR2 is SNEGSKA (reference sequence). The CDR3 has 13 residues. Trimming pared 6 bases from V and 5 bases from J, leaving 16 bases between. The CDR3 coding sequence is TGCAGTGCCATAAATCCGGGACCGGAGACCCAGTACTTC. Encoded protein: CSAINPGPETQYF.

The rearrangement joins TRBV13 to TRBJ1-3, with 7 bases that match TRBD1. CDR3 length: 17 amino acids. V shed 4 bases, J shed 0 bases, and the junction held 9 bases outside the gene matches. In germline, CDR1 is PRHDT, CDR2 FYEKMQ (reference sequence). The CDR3 nucleotides read TGTGCCAGCAGCTGGATATTGGGGACAGACTCTGGAAACACCATATATTTT. It yields the protein CASSWILGTDSGNTIYF.

Many counts were recorded for this clonotype. The V call is TRBV28, the J call TRBJ2-1; the match to TRBD2 covers 11 bases. CDR3 length: 14 residues. Trimming removed 6 bases from V and 7 bases from J; junction bases left unmatched: 5. Germline-derived CDR1 and CDR2 are MDHEN and SYDVKM. The CDR3 loop is CASSTSGSPNEQFF. The CDR3 nucleotides are TGTGCCAGCAGCACTAGCGGGAGCCCTAATGAGCAGTTCTTC.

This clonotype was recorded once. The chain uses TRBV11-3 and TRBJ2-2, with D tentatively TRBD1 or TRBD2 (5 bases each). The germline gives CDR1 SGHNT, CDR2 YENEEA. V gave up 7 bases and J gave up 0 bases, with 21 bases separating them. CDR3 length: 18 amino acids. This chain's CDR3 is CASKRAKGLAANTGELFF. Written as DNA, the CDR3 is TGTGCCAGCAAAAGGGCTAAGGGGCTAGCAGCGAACACCGGGGAGCTGTTTTTT.

V and J are TRBV19 and TRBJ2-3; D may be TRBD1 or TRBD2 (5 bases each). The CDR3 has 16 residues. V was cut by 5 bases and J by 6 bases, with 21 bases left in between. Germline values: CDR1 LNHDA, CDR2 SQIVND (reference sequence). CDR3 sequence: CASSSRQTVGVDTQYF. In DNA form, the CDR3 reads TGTGCCAGTAGTTCTCGACAGACCGTCGGGGTGGATACGCAGTATTTT. The variable domain in full, completed from reference TRBV19 and TRBJ2-3, reads DGGITQSPKYLFRKEGQNVTLSCEQNLNHDAMYWYRQDPGQGLRLIYYSQIVNDFQKGDIAEGYSVSREKKESFPLTVTSAQKNPTAFYLCASSSRQTVGVDTQYFGPGTRLTVL.

The table lists this clonotype with many counts. The chain links TRBV28 to TRBJ1-1; D is uncertain. Per germline, CDR1 MDHEN and CDR2 SYDVKM. Trimming pared 6 bases from V and 7 bases from J, leaving 15 bases between. The CDR3 is made up of 13 amino acids. Here the CDR3 reads CASSSPGRHEAFF. The CDR3 region has the DNA TGTGCCAGCAGCTCCCCGGGGAGACATGAAGCTTTCTTT.

This clonotype has a handful of counts. The chain couples TRBV3-1 to TRBJ2-7, with 7 bases aligning to TRBD1. Trimming took 5 bases from V and 6 from J; bases not matched to a gene: 7. Germline V gives CDR1 LGHDT, CDR2 YNNKEL (reference sequence). This CDR3 is 13 amino acids long. The CDR3 spells CASSDRVVAEQYF. The CDR3 region has the DNA TGTGCCAGCAGCGACAGGGTGGTGGCCGAGCAGTACTTC.

Ten or more counts support this clonotype. The V call is TRBV6-1, the J call TRBJ1-5; D is unclear. Germline CDR1 reads MNHNS; CDR2 reads SASEGT. Trimming cost V 4 bases and J 9 bases, with 10 bases left between them. The CDR3 loop spans 12 amino acids. The CDR3 sequence is CASSGPSGPQHF. The CDR3 coding sequence is TGTGCCAGCAGTGGACCCTCCGGGCCCCAGCATTTT.

This clonotype was counted only a few times. This rearrangement joins TRBV19 to TRBJ1-5, with a possible D match to TRBD1 (5 bases). In germline, CDR1 is LNHDA, CDR2 SQIVND (reference sequence). The CDR3 totals 16 residues. Trimming stripped 10 bases from V and 2 bases from J, with 21 bases between. CDR3: CATTKGAGVGNQPQHF. Here the CDR3 DNA reads TGTGCCACCACAAAGGGCGCGGGGGTCGGCAATCAGCCCCAGCATTTT.

There are many counts of this clonotype. The rearrangement links TRBV18 to TRBJ1-2, with 9 nucleotides matching TRBD1. Unmatched junction bases numbered 3, after V lost 4 bases and J lost 6 bases. Germline CDR1 reads KGHSH; CDR2 reads LQKENI. There are 13 residues in the CDR3. The CDR3 DNA reads as TGTGCCAGCTCACGACGGACAGGGGATGGCTACACCTTC. Protein sequence: CASSRRTGDGYTF.

This clonotype was seen more than once but under ten times. This chain connects TRBV15 to TRBJ1-2; D ambiguous. There are 14 residues in the CDR3. Germline-derived CDR1 and CDR2 are LNHNV and YYDKDF (reference sequence). V was trimmed by 7 bases and J by 6 bases, leaving 18 bases between them. CDR3 sequence: CATTLELLGDGYTF. As DNA, the CDR3 is TGTGCCACCACCTTGGAGCTCCTGGGAGATGGCTACACCTTC. Looking up the rest from reference TRBV15 and TRBJ1-2 gives the full variable domain: DAMVIQNPRYQVTQFGKPVTLSCSQTLNHNVMYWYQQKSSQAPKLLFHYYDKDFNNEADTPDNFQSRRPNTSFCFLDIRSPGLGDTAMYLCATTLELLGDGYTFGSGTRLTVV.

This clonotype came up many times. The V gene is TRBV6-1, the J gene TRBJ1-1; a possible D gene is TRBD1 (6 bases). The V end was cut by 5 bases, the J end by 11 bases, with 12 bases between. The CDR3 sequence is 11 residues long. Germline V lookup: CDR1 MNHNS, CDR2 SASEGT. CDR3 sequence (DNA): TGTGCCAGCAGTCAGGGGACACTGGCTTTCTTT. Protein sequence: CASSQGTLAFF.

This clonotype appeared many times. J is TRBJ1-4 and V is TRBV5-1; no reliable D call. The length of the CDR3 is 16 residues. Per germline, CDR1 SGHRS and CDR2 YFSETQ. The V and J ends lost 5 bases and 6 bases respectively, with 20 bases between them. CDR3 bases: TGCGCCAGCAGGAGAGGTGGGCGCCAACTGGATGAAAAACTGTTTTTT. Its translation is CASRRGGRQLDEKLFF.

V usage is TRBV28 and J usage is TRBJ1-1; D is unclear. V lost 6 bases, J lost 7 bases, and 15 bases lay in between. The germline V gene encodes CDR1 MDHEN and CDR2 SYDVKM. The CDR3 sequence is 13 residues long. The CDR3 nucleotides read TGTGCCAGCAGGACTCGGCAGGTCGGTGAAGCTTTCTTT. This encodes CASRTRQVGEAFF. Full variable domain (rest looked up from reference TRBV28 and TRBJ1-1): DVKVTQSSRYLVKRTGEKVFLECVQDMDHENMFWYRQDPGLGLRLIYFSYDVKMKEKGDIPEGYSVSREKKERFSLILESASTNQTSMYLCASRTRQVGEAFFGQGTRLTVV.

The gene calls are TRBV20-1 and TRBJ1-6, with unresolved D. The CDR3 is 15 amino acids. Trimming pared 6 bases from V and 9 bases from J, leaving 21 bases between. CDR1 DFQATT and CDR2 SNEGSKA come from the germline V gene (reference sequence). In DNA, the CDR3 is TGCAGTGCCTTACTAGGTGGGGAACACAGTTCACCCCTCCACTTT. Amino acid sequence: CSALLGGEHSSPLHF.

This clonotype was seen a handful of times. This chain joins TRBV6-6 and TRBJ2-3; 13 nucleotides line up with TRBD2. This CDR3 has 20 amino acids. Trimming at V came to 0 bases and at J to 7 bases, leaving 16 bases not matched to a gene. Looked up from germline, CDR1 is MNHNY and CDR2 is SVGAGI (reference sequence). Written as DNA, the CDR3 is TGTGCCAGCAGTTACTCGGGGACTAGCGGGACTCGGGCCAGGTTTAATACGCAGTATTTT. Translated, it gives CASSYSGTSGTRARFNTQYF.

The chain carries TRBV20-1 and TRBJ2-1; 8 nucleotides agree with TRBD2. V trimming: 1 base; J trimming: 10 bases; junction bases outside the gene matches: 12. This CDR3 has 15 residues. Germline values: CDR1 DFQATT, CDR2 SNEGSKA (reference sequence). CDR3: CSARAGTRGGLEQFF. The CDR3 nucleotides read TGCAGTGCTAGAGCCGGGACTAGGGGGGGCCTGGAGCAGTTCTTC.